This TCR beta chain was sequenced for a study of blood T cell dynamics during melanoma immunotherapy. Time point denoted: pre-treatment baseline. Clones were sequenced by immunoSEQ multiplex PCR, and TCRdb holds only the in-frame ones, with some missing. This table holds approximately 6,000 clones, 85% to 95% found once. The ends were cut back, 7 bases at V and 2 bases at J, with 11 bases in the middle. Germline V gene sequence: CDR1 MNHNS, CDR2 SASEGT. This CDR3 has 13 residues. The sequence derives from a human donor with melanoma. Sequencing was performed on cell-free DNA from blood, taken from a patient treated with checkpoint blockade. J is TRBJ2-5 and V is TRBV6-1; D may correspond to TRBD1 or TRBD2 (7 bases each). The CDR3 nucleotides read TGTGCCAGCAACAGGGGAGGGCAAGAGACCCAGTACTTC. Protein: CASNRGGQETQYF.